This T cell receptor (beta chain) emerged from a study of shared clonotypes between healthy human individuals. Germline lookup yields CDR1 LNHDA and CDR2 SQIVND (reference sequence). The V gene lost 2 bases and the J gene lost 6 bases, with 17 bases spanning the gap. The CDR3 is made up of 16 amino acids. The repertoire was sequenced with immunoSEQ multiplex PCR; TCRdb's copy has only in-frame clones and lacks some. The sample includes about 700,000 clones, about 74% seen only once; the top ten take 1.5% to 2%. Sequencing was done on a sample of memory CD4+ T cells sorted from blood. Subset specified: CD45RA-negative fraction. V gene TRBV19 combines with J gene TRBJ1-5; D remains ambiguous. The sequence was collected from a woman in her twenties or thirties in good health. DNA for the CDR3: TGTGCCAGTAGTATATTCGATTCGGCCTTCCGTCAGCCCCAGCATTTT. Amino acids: CASSIFDSAFRQPQHF.